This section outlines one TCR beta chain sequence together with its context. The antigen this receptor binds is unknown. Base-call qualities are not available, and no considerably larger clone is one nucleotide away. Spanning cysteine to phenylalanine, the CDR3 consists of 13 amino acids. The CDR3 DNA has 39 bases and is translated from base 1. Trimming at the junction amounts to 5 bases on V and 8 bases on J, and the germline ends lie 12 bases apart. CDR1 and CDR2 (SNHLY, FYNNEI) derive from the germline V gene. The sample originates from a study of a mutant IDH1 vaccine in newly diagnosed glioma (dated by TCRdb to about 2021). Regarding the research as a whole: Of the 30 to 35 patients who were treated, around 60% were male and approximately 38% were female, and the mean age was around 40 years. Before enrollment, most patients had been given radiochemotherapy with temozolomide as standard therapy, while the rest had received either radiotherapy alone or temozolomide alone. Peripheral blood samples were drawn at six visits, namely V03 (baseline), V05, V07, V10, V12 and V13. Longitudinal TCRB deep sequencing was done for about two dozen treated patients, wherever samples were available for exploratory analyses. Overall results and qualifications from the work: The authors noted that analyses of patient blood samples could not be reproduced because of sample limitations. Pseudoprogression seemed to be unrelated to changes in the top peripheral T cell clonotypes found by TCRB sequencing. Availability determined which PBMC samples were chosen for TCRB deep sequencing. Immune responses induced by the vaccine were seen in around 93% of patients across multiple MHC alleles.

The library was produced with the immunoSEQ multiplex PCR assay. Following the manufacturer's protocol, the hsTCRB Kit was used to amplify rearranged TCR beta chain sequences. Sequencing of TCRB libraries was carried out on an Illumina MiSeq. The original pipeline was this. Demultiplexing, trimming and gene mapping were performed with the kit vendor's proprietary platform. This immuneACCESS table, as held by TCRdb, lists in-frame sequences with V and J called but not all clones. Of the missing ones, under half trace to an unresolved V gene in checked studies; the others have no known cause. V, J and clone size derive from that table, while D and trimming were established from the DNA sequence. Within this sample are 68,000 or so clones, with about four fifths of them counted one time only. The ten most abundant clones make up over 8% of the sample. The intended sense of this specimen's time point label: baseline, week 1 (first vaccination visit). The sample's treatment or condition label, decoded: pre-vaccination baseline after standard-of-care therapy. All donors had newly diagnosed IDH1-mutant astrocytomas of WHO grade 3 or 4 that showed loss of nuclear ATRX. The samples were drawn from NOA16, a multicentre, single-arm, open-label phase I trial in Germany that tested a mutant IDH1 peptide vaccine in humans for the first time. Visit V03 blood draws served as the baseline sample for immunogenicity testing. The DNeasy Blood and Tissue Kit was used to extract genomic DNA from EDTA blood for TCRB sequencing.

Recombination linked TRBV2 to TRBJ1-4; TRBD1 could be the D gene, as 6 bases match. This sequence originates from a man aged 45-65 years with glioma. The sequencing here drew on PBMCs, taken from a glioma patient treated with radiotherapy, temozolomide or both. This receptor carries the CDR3 CASSSQGKEKLFF. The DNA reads TGTGCCAGCAGTAGCCAGGGGAAGGAAAAACTGTTTTTT.